One and the same sample provided the 5 T cell receptor beta chains below, sequenced in a study of blood T cell repertoires in COVID-19 (dated by TCRdb to about 2020). Library construction relied on the immunoSEQ multiplex PCR assay. TCRdb provides this immuneACCESS table in a form limited to in-frame rearrangements. Some clones are lacking; in checked studies, under half of them reflect an unresolved V gene, and why the rest are absent is not known. This sample is represented by around 70,000 clones; roughly nine tenths of them were singletons. The top ten hold roughly 10% of the sample. Sequencing was performed on peripheral blood. Receptors originate from a human donor in a cohort sampled during active COVID-19.

The rearrangement joins TRBV27 to TRBJ2-3; the D gene is possibly TRBD2 (6 bases). From germline, CDR1 is MNHEY and CDR2 SMNVEV (reference sequence). CDR3 length equals 13 residues. V lost 3 bases and J 9 bases, leaving 13 bases between the germline ends. The CDR3 reads CASSFGGKGTQYF. Here the CDR3 DNA reads TGTGCCAGCAGTTTTGGCGGGAAAGGCACGCAGTATTTT.

The chain employs TRBV6-2 or TRBV6-3 and TRBJ2-5, with 15 positions matching TRBD2. The junction had 3 bases not matched to a gene; V was cut back by 1 base and J by 3 bases. CDR1 and CDR2 from the germline V gene are MNHEY and SVGEGT. The CDR3 has 17 amino acids. The CDR3 DNA follows: TGTGCCAGCAGTTACTGGACTAGCGGGAGGGTAGAAGAGACCCAGTACTTC. As protein: CASSYWTSGRVEETQYF.

The V gene is TRBV28, the J gene TRBJ1-2; TRBD1 is a possible D gene (5 bases). The CDR3 is 16 amino acids. Trimming pared 3 bases from V and 5 bases from J, leaving 19 bases between. Looked up from germline, CDR1 is MDHEN and CDR2 is SYDVKM. CDR3 region: CASSFSTGGDFYGYTF. In DNA, the CDR3 is TGTGCCAGCAGTTTCAGTACAGGCGGAGATTTTTATGGCTACACCTTC.

Concerning this clone: The sample contains more than one DNA sequence encoding this CDR3. The genes are TRBV19 and TRBJ2-7; the D gene is possibly TRBD1 (5 bases). V dropped 3 bases and J dropped 6 bases, with 9 bases sitting between them. Germline V CDR1 and CDR2: LNHDA, SQIVND (reference sequence). This CDR3 comprises 12 residues. The CDR3 is CASSMTGAEQYF. DNA of the CDR3: TGTGCCAGTAGTATGACTGGGGCCGAGCAGTACTTC.

This chain links TRBV11-1 with TRBJ2-7; D possibly corresponds to TRBD2 (6 bases). The CDR3 loop spans 15 amino acids. V lost 5 bases and J lost 6, with 20 bases in between. The germline V gene has CDR1 SGHAT and CDR2 FQDESV (reference sequence). Here the CDR3 reads CASSSRQRLGGEQYF. Here the CDR3 DNA reads TGTGCCAGCAGCAGCCGACAGCGCCTCGGGGGCGAGCAGTACTTC.